The present T cell receptor (beta chain) was sequenced within a study of vaccination effects on CD4 cells after COVID-19. Study at large: A couple of convalescent patients gave samples 16 days and one week before vaccination. They grew approximately 2.1 million PBMC in each well, adding 10 IU/ml IL-2 and around 10 ug/ml peptides.

Once cultured for 10 to 11 days, the cells underwent separation to obtain CD4+ T cells. On this clone itself: Its antigen is undetermined.

The germline gives CDR1 SNHLY, CDR2 FYNNEI. With 7 bases removed from V and 3 bases from J, the gap between germline ends came to 10 bases. This CDR3 has 14 residues. The repertoire was sequenced with immunoSEQ multiplex PCR; TCRdb's copy has only in-frame clones and lacks some. Of 50,000 to 70,000 clones listed, 70% to 85% are singletons. Sequences were derived from CD4+ T cells from PBMCs cultured without peptide, sampled before COVID-19 vaccination. The chain recombines TRBV2 with TRBJ1-6; D gene unclear. The receptor's source is a human donor who had a prior SARS-CoV-2 infection. The CDR3 DNA is TGTGCCAGCACCGGACTGATCTATAATTCACCCCTCCACTTT. This encodes CASTGLIYNSPLHF.